What follows is one T cell receptor beta chain and its context. What it binds is unknown. Here immunoSEQ multiplex PCR was the method, and the copy in TCRdb shows in-frame clones only, minus some. The sample consists of just over 80,000 clones, 75% to 90% of them appearing once. The data were obtained in a study of T cell responses to AZD1222 COVID-19 vaccine. Whole-study results and caveats: Nearly half of unique spike-specific TCRs reportedly avoided B.1.351 and B.1.1.7 mutated regions.

Germline CDR1 and CDR2: SGHRS and YFSETQ. The CDR3 runs to 14 residues. V was trimmed by 4 bases and J by 6 bases, leaving 16 bases between them. The clonotype was recovered from an adult in good health. This chain connects TRBV5-1 to TRBJ1-2; D gene uncertain. Sequencing used peripheral blood, obtained on day 0 of AZD1222 vaccination. CDR3 amino acids: CASSPIGLLNGYTF. The CDR3 nucleotides are TGCGCCAGCAGCCCCATTGGGCTCCTGAATGGCTACACCTTC.